This T cell receptor beta chain is from a study of CD8+ T cells in alopecia areata. Germline CDR1 and CDR2: MNHEY and SMNVEV (reference sequence). The CDR3 covers 17 residues. V gave up 2 bases and J gave up 7 bases; unmatched junction bases: 12. RNA, once extracted, was reverse transcribed into cDNA for use as the sequencing template. Sequencing used immunoSEQ multiplex PCR; TCRdb keeps in-frame clones, though not all of them. The sample lists about 30,000 clones, less than 65% occurring once. Obtained from alopecia areata patients were lesional scalp punch biopsies along with peripheral blood. Material: NKG2D-high CD8+ T cells sorted from blood. This TCR was recovered from a human donor with alopecia areata. This chain uses TRBV27 with TRBJ2-1; 9 nucleotides line up with TRBD2. The CDR3 here is CASSLGFSGRSANEQFF. CDR3 DNA sequence: TGTGCCAGCAGTTTAGGGTTTAGCGGGAGATCGGCAAATGAGCAGTTCTTC.